This T cell receptor beta chain was sequenced during a study of T-cell memory formation after mild COVID-19. TCR alpha and TCR beta cDNA libraries carrying sample barcodes and UMIs were produced by 5'RACE using constant-segment primers. TCRdb reprocessed the 5' RACE reads via MiXCR and lists one record per CDR3 protein. The sample has a few hundred thousand distinct CDR3 sequences; over 25% are singletons. This CDR3 contains 14 residues. Germline assignment: CDR1 LGHDT and CDR2 YNNKEL (reference sequence). V shed 3 bases, J shed 5 bases, and the junction held 3 bases outside the gene matches. Remarks on this clonotype: Its specificity is unknown.

Whole-study findings and limits: Cross-reactive memory apparently joined, as some responding clones appeared in pre-infection memory.

The genes are TRBV3-1 and TRBJ2-2; 7 positions match TRBD2. This receptor was taken from an adult woman who had mild COVID-19 (a few samples of this study predate the infection). Cell type and time point are not known. The sample was PBMCs or a T cell subset sorted from them (not recorded which). DNA of the CDR3: TGTGCCAGCAGCCAGGGGACTACTACCGGGGAGCTGTTTTTT. Its translation: CASSQGTTTGELFF.